One and the same sample provided the 9 T cell receptor beta chains below, sequenced in a study of human T cells and chemical hapten exposure. The time point is: pre-sensitization, week 0. Treatment in this sample: therapeutic diphenylcyclopropenone sensitization with weekly scalp DPC. One entry per CDR3 protein results from TCRdb running MiXCR on the RACE reads. The top ten clones hold roughly 8.2% of a sample with a few hundred thousand distinct CDR3 sequences, around 5.5% of them seen once. This sample comprised whole blood, obtained in connection with sensitization to the hapten diphenylcyclopropenone (DPC). The receptors shown here come from a woman aged 18-29 years with alopecia areata. Some clones in this sample may be carry-over from other donors' samples.

V usage is TRBV5-4 and J usage is TRBJ1-4; TRBD1 matches at 8 bases. Germline V gene sequence: CDR1 SGHNT, CDR2 YYREEE (reference sequence). CDR3 length: 15 amino acids. J was trimmed by 3 bases and V by 3 bases; bases with no gene match: 4. This CDR3 is CASSSSDRANEKLFF. The CDR3 coding sequence is TGTGCCAGCAGCTCGTCGGACAGGGCTAATGAAAAACTGTTTTTT.

This clonotype was picked up many times. The chain has TRBV5-4 and TRBJ2-3; D possibly corresponds to TRBD2 (6 bases). V was pared by 7 bases and J by 0 bases, with 9 bases between. The CDR3 length is 13 residues. The germline V gene has CDR1 SGHNT and CDR2 YYREEE (reference sequence). This chain's CDR3 is CASGTSSTDTQYF. The CDR3 coding sequence is TGTGCCAGCGGGACTTCCAGCACAGATACGCAGTATTTT.

This clonotype has a handful of counts. This chain uses TRBV18 with TRBJ1-1; 9 nucleotides line up with TRBD1. This CDR3 region has 14 residues. CDR1 is KGHSH and CDR2 is LQKENI in the germline V gene. J was trimmed by 5 bases and V by 0 bases; bases with no gene match: 1. The CDR3 coding sequence is TGTGCCAGCTCACCACCGACAGGGGGGACTGAAGCTTTCTTT. This codes for CASSPPTGGTEAFF. Combining the CDR3 with reference TRBV18 and TRBJ1-1 gives the whole variable domain NAGVMQNPRHLVRRRGQEARLRCSPMKGHSHVYWYRQLPEEGLKFMVYLQKENIIDESGMPKERFSAEFPKEGPSILRIQQVVRGDSAAYFCASSPPTGGTEAFFGQGTRLTVV.

Ten or more counts support this clonotype. The V and J genes are TRBV3-1 and TRBJ1-6; no clear D. Germline CDR1 reads LGHDT; CDR2 reads YNNKEL (reference sequence). The CDR3 consists of 12 residues. V lost 0 bases and J lost 14, with 8 bases in between. CDR3: CASSQEWASLHF. DNA of the CDR3: TGTGCCAGCAGCCAAGAGTGGGCCTCCCTCCACTTT. The full variable domain, completed using reference TRBV3-1 and TRBJ1-6, is DTAVSQTPKYLVTQMGNDKSIKCEQNLGHDTMYWYKQDSKKFLKIMFSYNNKELIINETVPNRFSPKSPDKAHLNLHINSLELGDSAVYFCASSQEWASLHFGNGTRLTVT.

This clonotype was seen ten or more times. This chain connects TRBV3-1 to TRBJ1-2; 7 bases line up with TRBD1. From germline, CDR1 is LGHDT and CDR2 YNNKEL (reference sequence). CDR3 length equals 16 residues. V was clipped by 4 bases and J by 4 bases; unmatched bases: 12. In DNA form, the CDR3 reads TGTGCCAGCAGCCGTGGGACAGCCCCCGAGATCTATGGCTACACCTTC. It specifies CASSRGTAPEIYGYTF.

The chain carries TRBV11-2 and TRBJ2-7, with 10 bases matching TRBD2. There are 15 residues in the CDR3. After removal of 4 bases from V and 2 bases from J, the junction contained 5 bases not matched to a gene. In germline, CDR1 is SGHAT, CDR2 FQNNGV. The CDR3 DNA reads TGTGCCAGCAGCTACGGTACTAGCGGGGCCTACGAGCAGTACTTC. Encoded protein: CASSYGTSGAYEQYF.

This chain joins TRBV7-9 and TRBJ2-3; the match to TRBD2 covers 10 bases. Germline V CDR1 and CDR2: SEHNR, FQNEAQ (reference sequence). This CDR3 comprises 19 residues. The V gene end was trimmed by 0 bases and the J gene end by 3 bases; junction bases not matched to a gene: 12. This chain's CDR3 is CASSLARTSGPWRTDTQYF. DNA for the CDR3: TGTGCCAGCAGCTTAGCTCGGACTAGCGGTCCTTGGAGGACAGATACGCAGTATTTT.

This clonotype has a count of ten or more. The chain combines TRBV6-6 with TRBJ1-6, with 11 bases aligning to TRBD1. J lost 9 bases, V lost 5 bases, and 6 bases had no gene match. The CDR3 contains 15 residues. Germline CDR1 MNHNY, CDR2 SVGAGI (reference sequence). CDR3 sequence (DNA): TGTGCCAGCAGTCAAGGACAGGGGGCGATTTCACCCCTCCACTTT. Protein: CASSQGQGAISPLHF.

This clonotype was seen repeatedly, ten times or more. This rearrangement joins TRBV6-6 to TRBJ1-5, with D perhaps TRBD1 (5 bases). Trimming left V 0 bases short and J 0 bases short, with 12 bases between. Germline loops: CDR1 MNHNY, CDR2 SVGAGI (reference sequence). This CDR3 is 17 amino acids long. The CDR3 is CASSYSWTRYSNQPQHF. CDR3 nucleotides: TGTGCCAGCAGTTACTCTTGGACAAGATATAGCAATCAGCCCCAGCATTTT.